This TCR beta chain came from a study of early T cells in non-severe SARS-CoV-2 infection. Study-level information: Investigators sequenced bulk RNA drawn from unsorted whole blood, and chains remained unpaired.

V trimming: 1 base; J trimming: 8 bases; junction bases outside the gene matches: 7. The length of the CDR3 is 15 residues. Germline V gene data show CDR1 as DFQATT and CDR2 as SNEGSKA (reference sequence). Individually, cDNA molecules had unique molecular identifiers attached to them. TCRdb reanalysed the 5' RACE reads using MiXCR and keeps one entry per CDR3 protein. The repertoire holds about 64,000 distinct CDR3 sequences, with more than 7% as singletons. On this clonotype itself: Its antigen is not identified.

Study-wide results and limits: The study's VDJdb matching favored anti-spike CD8 responses and missed private and CD4 specificities.

This sequence originates from an adult who was a healthcare worker with PCR-confirmed SARS-CoV-2 infection or an uninfected control (not recorded which). Specimen: whole blood, collected at baseline. V and J are TRBV20-1 and TRBJ1-6; 8 bases are a match to TRBD1. This CDR3 is CSARGSTGGDSPLHF. As DNA, the CDR3 is TGCAGTGCTAGAGGCTCTACAGGGGGGGATTCACCCCTCCACTTT.